This T cell receptor (beta chain) appears in the sequencing data of a study of PD-L1 blockade in urothelial cancer. The overall study: In terms of prior chemotherapy, patients had received 0 to 3 regimens. Blood was analyzed 3 weeks (second dose) and 6 weeks after treatment start.

Findings and limits, study-wide: At the 3-week point, tumor-associated blood clones expanded more in durable-benefit patients.

This table comes from immunoSEQ multiplex PCR, and its TCRdb copy is limited to in-frame clones, with some not included. Of 70,000 to 100,000 clones listed, roughly 84% are singletons. This CDR3 comprises 15 residues. V gave up 7 bases and J gave up 5 bases; unmatched junction bases: 8. Germline-derived CDR1 and CDR2 are MNHEY and SMNVEV (reference sequence). As to this clone: Antigen: not known.

Specified time point: pretreatment peripheral blood. Locally advanced or metastatic urothelial carcinoma affected the patients. The clonotype comes from a man in his fifties or sixties with urothelial cancer. This specimen was PBMCs, taken around atezolizumab (anti-PD-L1) treatment. This rearrangement joins TRBV27 to TRBJ2-2; TRBD1 matches at 9 bases. For the CDR3, the DNA is TGTGCCAGCAATCCGGGACAGGGTGGGACCGGGGAGCTGTTTTTT. Its translation is CASNPGQGGTGELFF.